This T cell receptor (beta chain) was found in a study of technical replicates of blood from several donors. The V gene's germline CDR1 is SGHTA and CDR2 FQGTGA. Trimming shortened V by 5 bases and J by 1 base, and 11 bases separated the two germline ends. The CDR3 spans 14 residues. This clone was seen a single time. TCRdb's table, derived via immunoSEQ multiplex PCR, lists solely in-frame clones and lacks some. The data show tens of thousands of clones, approximately 94% seen once. The chain links TRBV7-3 to TRBJ1-1; the D is unclear. The sequence came from a human donor in good health. Sequencing was performed on T cells isolated from PBMCs. The CDR3 sequence is CASSASPGNTEAFF. In DNA form, the CDR3 reads TGTGCCAGCAGCGCCTCACCAGGGAACACTGAAGCTTTCTTT.